Listed below are T cell receptor beta chains from one sample, sequenced in a study of long-term antiretroviral therapy in people with HIV. Assay: immunoSEQ multiplex PCR; the TCRdb copy retains only in-frame clones and omits some. The sample shows 7,500 to 8,500 clones, about 84% of them seen only once. This specimen was unsorted PBMCs, taken roughly 2.5 years before starting antiretroviral therapy. Receptors originate from a man in his forties with HIV. The CDR3 runs from the conserved cysteine through the conserved F or W. D genes are given only for firm matches. Size is omitted from some rows. Given values are once, few, many or a class for expanded clones.

-	TRBV10-3	-	TRBJ2-4	TGTGCCATCAGTGAAACTATCCTAGCCAAAAACATTCAGTACTTC	CAISETILAKNIQYF
-	TRBV5-8	-	TRBJ2-7	TGTGCCTCCAATGTACGGTACTCCTACGAGCAGTACTTC	CASNVRYSYEQYF
-	TRBV29-1	-	TRBJ1-2	TGCAGCGTTTCGTGGGGGGGCTGGGGCTACACCTTC	CSVSWGGWGYTF
TRBD2	TRBV10-2	-	TRBJ2-1	TGCGCCAGCAGTTCGACTAGCGGGGGGGCAGGTGAGCAGTTCTTC	CASSSTSGGAGEQFF
TRBD1	TRBV5-6	-	TRBJ1-5	TGTGCCAGCAGCTTGAGGACAGGCAACAGTCAGCCCCAGCATTTT	CASSLRTGNSQPQHF
TRBD1	TRBV5-8	once	TRBJ2-2	TGTGCCAGCAGCCCAGGACAGGGCCCGAACACCGGGGAGCTGTTTTTT	CASSPGQGPNTGELFF
TRBD2	TRBV27	-	TRBJ2-3	TGTGCCAGCAGTTTTTTAGCGGGGGGGCCCACTAGCACAGATACGCAGTATTTT	CASSFLAGGPTSTDTQYF
TRBD1	TRBV5-1	-	TRBJ2-7	TGCGCCAGCAGCTTCGGAACAGGGGGATATGGTGAGCAGTACTTC	CASSFGTGGYGEQYF
-	TRBV30	few	TRBJ1-2	TGTGCCTGGAGTGATGTGGGGAATGAGGGCTACACCTTC	CAWSDVGNEGYTF
-	TRBV27	-	TRBJ2-2	TGTGCCAGCAGTTTGTCAGCGTCCACCGGGGAGCTGTTTTTT	CASSLSASTGELFF
TRBD2	TRBV4-1	-	TRBJ2-2	TGCGCCAGCAGCCAGGCGGGGGGGAACACCGGGGAGCTGTTTTTT	CASSQAGGNTGELFF
TRBD1	TRBV29-1	-	TRBJ2-7	TGCAGCGTCTTCTACCCGGGACAGGGTTACGAGCAGTACTTC	CSVFYPGQGYEQYF
TRBD1	TRBV5-4	-	TRBJ2-7	TGTGCCAGCAGTCAGGACAGGGTCGAACAGTACTTC	CASSQDRVEQYF